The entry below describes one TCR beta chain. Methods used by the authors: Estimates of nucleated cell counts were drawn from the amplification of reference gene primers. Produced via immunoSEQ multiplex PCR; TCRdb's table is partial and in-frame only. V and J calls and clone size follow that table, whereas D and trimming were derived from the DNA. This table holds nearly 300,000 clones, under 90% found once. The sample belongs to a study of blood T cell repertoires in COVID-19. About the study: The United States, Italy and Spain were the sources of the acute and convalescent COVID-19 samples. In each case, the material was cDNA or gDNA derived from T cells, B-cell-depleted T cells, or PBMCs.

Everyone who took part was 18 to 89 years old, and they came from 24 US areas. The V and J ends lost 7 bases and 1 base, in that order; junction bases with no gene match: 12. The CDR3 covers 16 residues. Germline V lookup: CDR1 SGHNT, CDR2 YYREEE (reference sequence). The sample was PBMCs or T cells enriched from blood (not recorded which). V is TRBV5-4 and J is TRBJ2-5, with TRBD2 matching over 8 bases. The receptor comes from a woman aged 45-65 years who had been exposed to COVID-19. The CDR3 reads CASSGSGGRPQETQYF. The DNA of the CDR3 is TGTGCCAGCTCGGGATCGGGGGGGCGCCCCCAAGAGACCCAGTACTTC.